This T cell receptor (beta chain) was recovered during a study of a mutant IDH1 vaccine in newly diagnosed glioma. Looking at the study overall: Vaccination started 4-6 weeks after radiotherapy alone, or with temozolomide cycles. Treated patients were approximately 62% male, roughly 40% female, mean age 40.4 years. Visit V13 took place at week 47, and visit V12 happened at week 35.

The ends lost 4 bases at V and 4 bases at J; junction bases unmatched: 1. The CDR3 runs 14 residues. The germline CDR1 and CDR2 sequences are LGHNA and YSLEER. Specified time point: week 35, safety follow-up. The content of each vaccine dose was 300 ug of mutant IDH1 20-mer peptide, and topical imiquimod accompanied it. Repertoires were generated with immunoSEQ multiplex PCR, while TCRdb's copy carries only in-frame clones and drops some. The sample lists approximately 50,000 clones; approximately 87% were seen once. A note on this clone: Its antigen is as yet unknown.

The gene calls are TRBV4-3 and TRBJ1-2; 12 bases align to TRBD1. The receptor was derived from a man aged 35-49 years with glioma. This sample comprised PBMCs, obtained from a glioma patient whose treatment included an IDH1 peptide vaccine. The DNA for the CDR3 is TGCGCCAGCAGCCGGGACAGGGGGCCCTATGGCTACACCTTC. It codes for CASSRDRGPYGYTF.